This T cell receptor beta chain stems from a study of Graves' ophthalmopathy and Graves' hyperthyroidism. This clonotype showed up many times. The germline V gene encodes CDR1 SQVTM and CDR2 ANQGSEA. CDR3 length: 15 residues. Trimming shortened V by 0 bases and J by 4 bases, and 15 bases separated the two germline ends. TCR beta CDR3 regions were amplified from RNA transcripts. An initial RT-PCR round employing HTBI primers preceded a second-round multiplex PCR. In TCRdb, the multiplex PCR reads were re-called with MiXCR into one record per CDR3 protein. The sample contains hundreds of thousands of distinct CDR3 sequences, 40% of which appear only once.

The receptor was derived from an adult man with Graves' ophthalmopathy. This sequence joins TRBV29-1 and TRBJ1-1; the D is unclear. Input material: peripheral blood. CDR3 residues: CSVEEGGGWVTEAFF. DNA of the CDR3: TGCAGCGTTGAAGAGGGAGGAGGGTGGGTCACTGAAGCTTTCTTT.